This record concerns one T cell receptor beta chain sequence. Its target is not known. The data were taken from a study of cytomegalovirus exposure and HLA in healthy donors. Study outcomes and limitations: Researchers reported in a later analysis that a missense DCLRE1C variant was tied to TCR beta V- and J-gene trimming.

This PCR relied on a set of 60 Vbeta primers and 13 Jbeta primers. Measured with immunoSEQ multiplex PCR; TCRdb has only the in-frame clones, and not every one. The repertoire holds around 280,000 clones, with roughly 90% as singletons. The V gene end was trimmed by 10 bases and the J gene end by 0 bases; junction bases not matched to a gene: 15. There are 19 residues in the CDR3. Per the germline V gene, CDR1 is ENHRY and CDR2 is SYGVKD. The chain employs TRBV10-3 and TRBJ2-1, with 13 bases that match TRBD2. Material for sequencing was PBMCs. This receptor was taken from a woman younger than 30 in good health and CMV-seronegative. The CDR3 spells CARLAGGLDIHNSYNEQFF. For the CDR3, the DNA is TGTGCCAGACTAGCGGGGGGCCTCGATATTCACAACTCCTACAATGAGCAGTTCTTC.